This T cell receptor beta chain stems from a study of cytomegalovirus exposure and HLA in healthy donors. Primers: 60 Vbeta forward and 13 Jbeta reverse. Clones were sequenced by immunoSEQ multiplex PCR, and TCRdb holds only the in-frame ones, with some missing. The sample records around 150,000 clones, 80% to 90% being singletons. Trimming cost V 4 bases and J 2 bases; bases outside gene matches: 8. Germline V CDR1 and CDR2: SGHRS, YFSETQ. The CDR3 length is 15 residues. This rearrangement joins TRBV5-1 to TRBJ1-1; TRBD1 matches at 7 bases. What was sequenced was PBMCs. The sequence was collected from a man in his late teens or twenties in good health and CMV-seropositive. The CDR3 loop reads CASSPAGTANTEAFF. In DNA form, the CDR3 reads TGCGCCAGCAGCCCCGCCGGGACAGCCAACACTGAAGCTTTCTTT.